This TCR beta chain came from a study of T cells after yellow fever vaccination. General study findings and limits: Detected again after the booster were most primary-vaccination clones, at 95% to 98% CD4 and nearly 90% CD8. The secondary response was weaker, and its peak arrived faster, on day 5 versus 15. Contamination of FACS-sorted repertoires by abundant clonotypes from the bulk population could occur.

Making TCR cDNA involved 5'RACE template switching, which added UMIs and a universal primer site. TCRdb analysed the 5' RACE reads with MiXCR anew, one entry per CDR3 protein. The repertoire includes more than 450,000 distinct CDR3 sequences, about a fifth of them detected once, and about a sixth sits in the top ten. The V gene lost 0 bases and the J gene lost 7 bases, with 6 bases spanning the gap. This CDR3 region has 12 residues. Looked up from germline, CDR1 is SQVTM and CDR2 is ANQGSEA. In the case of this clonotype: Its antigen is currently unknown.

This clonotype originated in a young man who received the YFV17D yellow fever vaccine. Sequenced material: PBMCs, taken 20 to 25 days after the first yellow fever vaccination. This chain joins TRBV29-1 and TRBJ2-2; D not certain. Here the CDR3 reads CSVEDRVGELFF. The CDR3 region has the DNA TGCAGCGTTGAAGATCGGGTCGGGGAGCTGTTTTTT.